The text below deals with one T cell receptor (beta chain). Its antigen target is currently unknown. Base qualities are missing; no much larger clone stands one base away. The protocol used for the library was the immunoSEQ multiplex PCR assay. Held by TCRdb, this immuneACCESS table contains in-frame sequences only and omits some clones. Under half of the omission traces to an unresolved V gene where checked; the cause of the rest is unknown. For this sample the table gives tens of thousands of clones, of which over 85% were detected only once. Of the sample, roughly 2.1% is held by the ten largest clones. There are 17 amino acids in the CDR3, from cysteine to phenylalanine inclusive. Here the CDR3 DNA is all that survives: 51 bases in frame from base 1. At the junction V is shortened by 1 base and J by 1 base; bases outside the gene matches: 5. CDR1 and CDR2 were assigned from the germline V gene (reference sequence) as LNHNV and YYDKDF.

The sample is drawn from a study of T cell changes during pregnancy in multiple sclerosis (dated by TCRdb to between 2018 and 2020). Regarding the research as a whole: In women with multiple sclerosis, the researchers looked at how the T cell repertoire shifted as pregnancy progressed.

The sequencing here drew on peripheral blood, taken in the second trimester of pregnancy. The sequence derives from a female donor with multiple sclerosis, enrolled in a pregnancy study. The receptor chain draws on TRBV15 and TRBJ2-1, with 9 bases matching TRBD2. The DNA sequence is as follows: TGTGCCACCAGCAGAGGCGGGGGGGCTAGATCCTACAATGAGCAGTTCTTC. Its protein product is CATSRGGGARSYNEQFF.